The 28 T cell receptor beta chains below all came from one sample that was sequenced in a study of blood T cell repertoires in COVID-19. Some clones are missing from TCRdb's copy, which holds only in-frame ones; the method was immunoSEQ multiplex PCR. The sample consists of about 270,000 clones, approximately 86% of them appearing once. Sequenced: peripheral blood. Receptors originate from a man aged 40-49 years who had recovered from COVID-19.

This chain connects TRBV18 to TRBJ1-1, with a possible D match to TRBD1 (5 bases). This CDR3 spans 14 amino acids. From germline, CDR1 is KGHSH and CDR2 LQKENI. The germline V and J ends were trimmed by 8 bases and 1 base, with 14 bases remaining between them. In nucleotides, the CDR3 is TGTGCCAGCGGCTCGGGGGTTCCGAACACTGAAGCTTTCTTT. Translated: CASGSGVPNTEAFF.

The chain uses TRBV11-3 and TRBJ1-3, with no clear D. The V and J ends lost 1 base and 0 bases respectively, with 7 bases between them. CDR3 length equals 15 residues. Per germline, CDR1 SGHNT and CDR2 YENEEA. The CDR3 bases are TGTGCCAGCAGCTTAGGAGCGGGCTCTGGAAACACCATATATTTT. Its protein is CASSLGAGSGNTIYF.

The V and J genes are TRBV9 and TRBJ2-6; D possibly corresponds to TRBD2 (5 bases). The V gene lost 2 bases and the J gene lost 3 bases, with 12 bases spanning the gap. Germline CDR1 SGDLS, CDR2 YYNGEE. This CDR3 comprises 16 residues. CDR3 loop: CASSVRGPDGANVLTF. Here the CDR3 DNA reads TGTGCCAGCAGCGTTCGAGGGCCTGATGGGGCCAACGTCCTGACTTTC.

The chain employs TRBV6-1 and TRBJ1-3; D not certain. There are 16 residues in the CDR3. Germline CDR1 reads MNHNS; CDR2 reads SASEGT. Deletions cut 1 base from V and 0 bases from J, with 10 bases between. The CDR3: CASSEVAFGSGNTIYF. The CDR3 nucleotides read TGTGCCAGCAGTGAAGTGGCCTTTGGCTCTGGAAACACCATATATTTT.

This chain joins TRBV7-2 and TRBJ2-7; TRBD2 matches 7 bases. V shed 2 bases, J shed 2 bases, and the junction held 6 bases outside the gene matches. CDR3 length: 15 residues. The V gene's germline CDR1 is SGHTA and CDR2 FQGNSA. This chain's CDR3 is CASSLSGTETYEQYF. For the CDR3, the DNA is TGTGCCAGCAGCTTAAGCGGGACTGAAACCTACGAGCAGTACTTC.

This chain connects TRBV4-2 to TRBJ2-2; D remains unclear. This CDR3 region has 15 residues. Deletions cut 5 bases from V and 0 bases from J, with 10 bases between. Germline CDR1 reads LGHNA; CDR2 reads YNFKEQ. CDR3 sequence reads: CASSGAVANTGELFF. In nucleotides, the CDR3 is TGTGCCAGCAGCGGCGCGGTAGCGAACACCGGGGAGCTGTTTTTT.

The chain links TRBV5-4 to TRBJ2-7; 11 bases fit TRBD2. The CDR3 length is 17 residues. Germline lookup yields CDR1 SGHNT and CDR2 YYREEE (reference sequence). The V and J ends lost 5 bases and 5 bases, in that order; junction bases with no gene match: 15. Written as DNA, the CDR3 is TGTGCCAGCAGAAGAGAAATAGCGGGAGGGCCTGACCACGAGCAGTACTTC. It codes for CASRREIAGGPDHEQYF.

This clone occurred a few times. J is TRBJ2-1 and V is TRBV19; D remains unclear. CDR3 length: 14 amino acids. The V gene's germline CDR1 is LNHDA and CDR2 SQIVND (reference sequence). The V gene lost 5 bases and the J gene lost 4 bases, with 12 bases spanning the gap. The CDR3 sequence: CASSPHFSYNEQFF. CDR3 DNA sequence: TGTGCCAGTAGTCCCCACTTCTCATACAATGAGCAGTTCTTC.

This chain links TRBV18 with TRBJ1-2; 7 bases fit TRBD1. Germline-derived CDR1 and CDR2 are KGHSH and LQKENI. The CDR3 contains 14 residues. J was trimmed by 4 bases and V by 1 base; bases with no gene match: 3. As DNA, the CDR3 is TGTGCCAGCTCACCACAAGACAGGGCCTATGGCTACACCTTC. This translates into CASSPQDRAYGYTF.

The chain couples TRBV9 to TRBJ2-3; D is ambiguous. V was cut by 0 bases and J by 3 bases, with 11 bases left in between. CDR1 is SGDLS and CDR2 is YYNGEE in the germline V gene. This CDR3 has 15 amino acids. CDR3 sequence reads: CASSVDGRATDTQYF. The CDR3 DNA sequence: TGTGCCAGCAGCGTAGATGGGCGTGCGACAGATACGCAGTATTTT. The whole variable domain, filled in from reference TRBV9 and TRBJ2-3, reads DSGVTQTPKHLITATGQRVTLRCSPRSGDLSVYWYQQSLDQGLQFLIQYYNGEERAKGNILERFSAQQFPDLHSELNLSSLELGDSALYFCASSVDGRATDTQYFGPGTRLTVL.

This clone appeared a single time. This chain links TRBV6-5 with TRBJ2-3, with TRBD2 as a possible D gene (6 bases). This CDR3 is 15 amino acids long. V shed 6 bases and J shed 4 bases, with 17 bases lying between them. Germline V gene sequence: CDR1 MNHEY, CDR2 SVGAGI. CDR3 in DNA: TGTGCCAGCAGGCTACTAGACTGGGGGGCAGATACGCAGTATTTT. Translated: CASRLLDWGADTQYF.

This chain connects TRBV2 to TRBJ2-1; TRBD2 aligns across 9 bases. The junction had 14 bases not matched to a gene; V was cut back by 4 bases and J by 16 bases. The CDR3 sequence is 14 residues long. CDR1 and CDR2 (germline): SNHLY, FYNNEI. The CDR3 sequence is CASSGKTSGMKAFF. Written as DNA, the CDR3 is TGTGCCAGCAGTGGCAAGACTAGCGGCATGAAGGCATTCTTC.

The chain links TRBV9 to TRBJ2-7; D may be TRBD2 (6 bases). The germline V and J ends were trimmed by 0 bases and 2 bases, with 9 bases remaining between them. The CDR3 is made up of 14 amino acids. The germline CDR1 and CDR2 sequences are SGDLS and YYNGEE. CDR3 in DNA: TGTGCCAGCAGCGTAGCTACGGGGGCCTACGAGCAGTACTTC. Its translation is CASSVATGAYEQYF.

DNA of the CDR3: TGCGCCAGCAGCTTCCCCCTAGCGGATTTTTATGAGCAGTTCTTC. It specifies CASSFPLADFYEQFF. V and J are TRBV5-1 and TRBJ2-1; 7 bases are a match to TRBD2. V lost 2 bases, J lost 8 bases, and 10 bases stayed unmatched. The CDR3 has 15 residues. The germline V gene has CDR1 SGHRS and CDR2 YFSETQ.

This chain connects TRBV6-2 or TRBV6-3 to TRBJ1-4, with 7 bases lining up with TRBD1. V gave up 4 bases and J gave up 7 bases; unmatched junction bases: 6. Germline V CDR1 and CDR2: MNHEY, SVGEGT. This CDR3 region has 14 residues. For the CDR3, the DNA is TGTGCCAGCAGTTTCCTCGGACAGGTTGAAAAACTGTTTTTT. Its protein product is CASSFLGQVEKLFF.

The chain carries TRBV3-1 (or the pseudogene TRBV3-2) and TRBJ1-1, with 10 bases that match TRBD1. The V gene end was trimmed by 5 bases and the J gene end by 4 bases; junction bases not matched to a gene: 4. Germline V gene lookup returns CDR1 LGHDT and CDR2 YNNKEL (reference sequence). The CDR3 spans 14 residues. CDR3: CASSVRTGGTEAFF. The CDR3 region has the DNA TGTGCCAGCAGCGTCCGGACAGGGGGCACTGAAGCTTTCTTT.

The V gene is TRBV2, the J gene TRBJ2-7; TRBD2 agrees at 8 bases. The CDR3 length is 15 residues. CDR1 is SNHLY, CDR2 FYNNEI, per germline. With V trimmed by 3 bases and J by 0 bases, 4 bases remained unmatched. Written as DNA, the CDR3 is TGTGCCAGCAGTGATCGACTAGCGCCCTCCTACGAGCAGTACTTC. Amino acid sequence: CASSDRLAPSYEQYF.

The genes are TRBV19 and TRBJ1-5; no reliable D call. The CDR3 is 15 amino acids. Germline V gives CDR1 LNHDA, CDR2 SQIVND (reference sequence). V was trimmed by 0 bases and J by 9 bases, leaving 15 bases between them. The DNA for the CDR3 is TGTGCCAGTAGTATAGAGGAGGATCCCTTCGGGCCCCAGCATTTT. Translated: CASSIEEDPFGPQHF.

The rearrangement joins TRBV5-6 to TRBJ1-6; 10 bases are shared with TRBD1. CDR1 is SGHDT, CDR2 YYEEEE, per germline. This CDR3 comprises 19 residues. Unmatched junction bases numbered 19, after V lost 3 bases and J lost 10 bases. In DNA, the CDR3 is TGTGCCAGCAGCTGGGGGGCGGCGATCCGGGACAGGGGTGGATCACCCCTCCACTTT. It encodes CASSWGAAIRDRGGSPLHF.

V usage is TRBV10-3 and J usage is TRBJ1-4, with TRBD1 identical over 8 bases. V lost 10 bases and J lost 6; bases outside the gene matches: 4. Germline CDR1 and CDR2: ENHRY and SYGVKD. There are 12 residues in the CDR3. CDR3 nucleotides: TGTGCCAGCAGGGGGCTTGATGAAAAACTGTTTTTT. The encoded protein is CASRGLDEKLFF.

The chain combines TRBV20-1 with TRBJ2-2; 9 nucleotides match TRBD2. The CDR3 runs 15 residues. Germline V gene sequence: CDR1 DFQATT, CDR2 SNEGSKA (reference sequence). The V segment lost 3 bases and the J segment 7 bases; nucleotides outside the gene matches: 9. The DNA for the CDR3 is TGCAGTGCTAGTGGCCTAGCGGGACGGGGCGGGGAGCTGTTTTTT. Translation gives CSASGLAGRGGELFF.

The rearrangement links TRBV19 to TRBJ2-1, with TRBD2 matching over 8 bases. Per the germline V gene, CDR1 is LNHDA and CDR2 is SQIVND (reference sequence). V lost 3 bases to trimming and J lost 2 bases; unmatched junction nucleotides: 3. This CDR3 comprises 15 residues. The CDR3 loop is CASSISGAPYNEQFF. The CDR3 region has the DNA TGTGCCAGTAGTATTAGCGGGGCCCCCTACAATGAGCAGTTCTTC.

V and J are TRBV3-1 (or the pseudogene TRBV3-2) and TRBJ1-4; D not resolved. Germline V gene data show CDR1 as LGHDT and CDR2 as YNNKEL (reference sequence). The V gene lost 4 bases and the J gene lost 8 bases, with 11 bases spanning the gap. This CDR3 region has 13 residues. DNA for the CDR3: TGTGCCAGCAGCCGAGCCACCGGGGAAAAACTGTTTTTT. Its protein product is CASSRATGEKLFF.

This chain joins TRBV6-5 and TRBJ1-1; TRBD1 might be the D (6 bases). Trimming took off 2 bases at V and 1 base at J, with 11 bases between the two ends. CDR3 size: 15 residues. Per germline, CDR1 MNHEY and CDR2 SVGAGI. The DNA of the CDR3 is TGTGCCAGCAGTTACCACGAGACAGGGAACACTGAAGCTTTCTTT. This sequence encodes CASSYHETGNTEAFF.

The chain uses TRBV6-2 or TRBV6-3 and TRBJ1-6; the D is unclear. Germline CDR1 reads MNHEY; CDR2 reads SVGEGT. V lost 6 bases and J 9 bases, leaving 12 bases between the germline ends. This CDR3 is 13 amino acids long. As DNA, the CDR3 is TGTGCCAGCAGCGACCGGGAGATTTCACCCCTCCACTTT. The encoded protein is CASSDREISPLHF.

This chain connects TRBV6-1 to TRBJ1-2; the D gene is possibly TRBD1 (6 bases). From germline, CDR1 is MNHNS and CDR2 SASEGT. This CDR3 comprises 12 residues. Trimming cost V 3 bases and J 10 bases, with 12 bases left between them. The CDR3 is CASSEDRGNYTF. CDR3 nucleotides: TGTGCCAGCAGTGAGGACAGAGGAAACTACACCTTC.

CDR3 amino acids: CASTTWERNTEAFF. CDR3 DNA: TGTGCCAGCACTACCTGGGAGAGGAACACTGAAGCTTTCTTT. J is TRBJ1-1 and V is TRBV19; D unclear. Trimming shortened V by 9 bases and J by 1 base, and 15 bases separated the two germline ends. CDR3 length equals 14 residues. Looked up from germline, CDR1 is LNHDA and CDR2 is SQIVND (reference sequence). Filled out from reference TRBV19 and TRBJ1-1, the complete variable domain reads DGGITQSPKYLFRKEGQNVTLSCEQNLNHDAMYWYRQDPGQGLRLIYYSQIVNDFQKGDIAEGYSVSREKKESFPLTVTSAQKNPTAFYLCASTTWERNTEAFFGQGTRLTVV.

This clone was seen once. V usage is TRBV7-9 and J usage is TRBJ2-7; D may be TRBD2 (7 bases). The germline V gene encodes CDR1 SEHNR and CDR2 FQNEAQ (reference sequence). V was cut by 6 bases and J by 5 bases, with 23 bases left in between. There are 16 residues in the CDR3. For the CDR3, the DNA is TGTGCCAGCAGTCCAGGAGCGCGGGGGCCCCGGAACGAGCAGTACTTC. Encoded protein: CASSPGARGPRNEQYF.